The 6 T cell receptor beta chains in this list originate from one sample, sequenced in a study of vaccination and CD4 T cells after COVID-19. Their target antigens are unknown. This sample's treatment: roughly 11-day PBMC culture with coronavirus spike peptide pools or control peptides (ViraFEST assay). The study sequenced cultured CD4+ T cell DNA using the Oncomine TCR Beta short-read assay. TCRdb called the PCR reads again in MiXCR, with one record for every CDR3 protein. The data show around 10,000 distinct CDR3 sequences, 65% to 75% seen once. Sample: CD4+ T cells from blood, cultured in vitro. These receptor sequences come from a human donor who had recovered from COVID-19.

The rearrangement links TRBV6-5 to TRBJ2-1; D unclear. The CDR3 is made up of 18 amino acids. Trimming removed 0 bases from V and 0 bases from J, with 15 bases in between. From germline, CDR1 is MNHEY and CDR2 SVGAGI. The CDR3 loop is CASSYSIGSRPSYNEQFF. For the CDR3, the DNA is TGTGCCAGCAGTTACTCGATCGGCTCGCGACCCTCCTACAATGAGCAGTTCTTC.

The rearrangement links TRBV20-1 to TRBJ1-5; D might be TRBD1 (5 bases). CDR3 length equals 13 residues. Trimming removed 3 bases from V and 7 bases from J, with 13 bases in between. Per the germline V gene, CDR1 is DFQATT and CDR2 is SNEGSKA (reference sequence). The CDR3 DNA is TGCAGTGCTAGGCCGCCAGGGAGGCAGCCCCAGCATTTT. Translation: CSARPPGRQPQHF.

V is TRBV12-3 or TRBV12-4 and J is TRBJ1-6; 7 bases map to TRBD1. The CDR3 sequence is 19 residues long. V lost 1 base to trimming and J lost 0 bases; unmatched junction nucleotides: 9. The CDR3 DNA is TGTGCCAGCAGTTTAGGGAACAGGGGACCTAGCTCCTATAATTCACCCCTCCACTTT. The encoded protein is CASSLGNRGPSSYNSPLHF.

CDR3 amino acids: CASSWLGGGYNEQFF. In DNA, the CDR3 is TGTGCCAGCAGTTGGCTTGGCGGGGGATACAATGAGCAGTTCTTC. The chain combines TRBV12-3 or TRBV12-4 with TRBJ2-1; 7 bases map to TRBD2. The CDR3 covers 15 residues. The junction had 7 bases not matched to a gene; V was cut back by 4 bases and J by 4 bases.

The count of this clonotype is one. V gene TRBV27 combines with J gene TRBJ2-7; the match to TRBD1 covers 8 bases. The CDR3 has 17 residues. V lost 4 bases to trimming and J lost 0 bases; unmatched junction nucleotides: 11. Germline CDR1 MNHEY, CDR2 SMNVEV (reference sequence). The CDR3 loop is CASSSRRDRSFSYEQYF. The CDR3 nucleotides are TGTGCCAGCAGTTCCCGCCGGGACAGGTCCTTCTCCTACGAGCAGTACTTC.

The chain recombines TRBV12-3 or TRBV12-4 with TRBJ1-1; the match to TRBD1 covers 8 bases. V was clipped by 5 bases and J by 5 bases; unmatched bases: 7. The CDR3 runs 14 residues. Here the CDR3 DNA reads TGTGCCAGCAGTCAACAGGGGGGTACGACTGAAGCTTTCTTT. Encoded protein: CASSQQGGTTEAFF.